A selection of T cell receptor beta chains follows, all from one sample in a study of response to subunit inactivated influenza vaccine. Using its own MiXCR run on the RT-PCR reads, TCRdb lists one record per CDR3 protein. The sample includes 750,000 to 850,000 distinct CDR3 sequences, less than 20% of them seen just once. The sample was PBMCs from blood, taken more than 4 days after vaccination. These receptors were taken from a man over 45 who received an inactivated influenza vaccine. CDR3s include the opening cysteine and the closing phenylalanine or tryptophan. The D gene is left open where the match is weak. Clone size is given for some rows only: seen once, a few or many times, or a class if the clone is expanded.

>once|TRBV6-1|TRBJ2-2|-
TGTGCCAGCAGGTCCATAGGGAGCACCGGGGAGCTGTTTTTT
CASRSIGSTGELFF
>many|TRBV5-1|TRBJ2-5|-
TGCGCCAGCAGCTTGACGACTGACAGCCCTCAATCGACCCAGTACTTC
CASSLTTDSPQSTQYF
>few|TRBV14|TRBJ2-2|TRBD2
TGTGCCAGCAGCCCGTTTGTACTAGCGGGAGGGGCAAACACCGGGGAGCTGTTTTTT
CASSPFVLAGGANTGELFF
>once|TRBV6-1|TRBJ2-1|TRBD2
TGTGCCACCCGGACTAGCGGGATACATGAGCAGTTCTTC
CATRTSGIHEQFF
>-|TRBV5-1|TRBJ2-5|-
TGCGCCAGCAGCTGGGGCAGGGGAGAAGAGACCCAGTACTTC
CASSWGRGEETQYF
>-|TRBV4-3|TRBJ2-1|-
TGCGCCAGCAGCCAAGTGTCCAATCGAGAGCAGTTCTTC
CASSQVSNREQFF
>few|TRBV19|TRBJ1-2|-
TGTGCCAGTAGTTCGAGTTCGACAGTGGGTGCCTATGGCTACACCTTC
CASSSSSTVGAYGYTF
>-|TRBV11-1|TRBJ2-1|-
TGTGCCAGCAGCTTAATAAGGCTGTACAATGAGCAGTTCTTC
CASSLIRLYNEQFF
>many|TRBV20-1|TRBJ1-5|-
TGCAGTGCTAGAACAAGGTATAGCAATCAGCCCCAGCATTTT
CSARTRYSNQPQHF
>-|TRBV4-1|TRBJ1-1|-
TGCGCCAGCAGCCAAGATCAGACAAGGGTGGGCACTGAAGCTTTCTTT
CASSQDQTRVGTEAFF
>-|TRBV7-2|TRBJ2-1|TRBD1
TGTGCCAGCAGCGAACGGGACAGGGGCTATGAGCAGTTCTTC
CASSERDRGYEQFF
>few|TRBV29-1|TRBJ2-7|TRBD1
TGCAGCGCCCGGGACAGGGAGGACGAGCAGTACTTC
CSARDREDEQYF
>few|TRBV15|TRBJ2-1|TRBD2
TGTGCCACCAGCAGAGATCGACTAGCGGGAGTGCATGAGCAGTTCTTC
CATSRDRLAGVHEQFF
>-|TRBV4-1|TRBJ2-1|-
TGCGCCAGCAGCCAAGTGATATCCGACAATGAGCAGTTCTTC
CASSQVISDNEQFF
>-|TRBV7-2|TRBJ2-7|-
TGTGCCAGCAGCTTACGCCCAGCGGGCCTATACGAGCAGTACTTC
CASSLRPAGLYEQYF
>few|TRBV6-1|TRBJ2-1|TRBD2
TGTGCCAGCAGTGTGGCGGGGGGGCCTAGCAATGAGCAGTTCTTC
CASSVAGGPSNEQFF
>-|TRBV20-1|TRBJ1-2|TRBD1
TGCAGTGCTACCCCCGGACAGGGGGCCGCCTTCTATGGCTACACCTTC
CSATPGQGAAFYGYTF
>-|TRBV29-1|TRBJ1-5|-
TGCAGCGGTGGAGACTACAATCAGCCCCAGCATTTT
CSGGDYNQPQHF